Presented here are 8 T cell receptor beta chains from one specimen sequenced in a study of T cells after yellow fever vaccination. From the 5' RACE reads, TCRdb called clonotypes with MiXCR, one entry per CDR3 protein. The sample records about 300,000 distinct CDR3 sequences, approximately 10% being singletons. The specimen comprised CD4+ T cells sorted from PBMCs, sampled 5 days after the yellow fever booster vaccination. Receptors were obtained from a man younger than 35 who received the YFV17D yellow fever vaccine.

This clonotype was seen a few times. CDR3: CASSHASSRANSPLHF. Written as DNA, the CDR3 is TGCGCCAGCAGCCACGCATCGTCCAGGGCTAATTCACCCCTCCACTTT. V and J are TRBV4-1 and TRBJ1-6; weak D call: TRBD1 (5 bases). The CDR3 consists of 16 residues. Between the trimmed V and J ends, which lost 3 bases and 6 bases, there was a span of 15 bases. Germline lookup yields CDR1 MGHRA and CDR2 YSYEKL.

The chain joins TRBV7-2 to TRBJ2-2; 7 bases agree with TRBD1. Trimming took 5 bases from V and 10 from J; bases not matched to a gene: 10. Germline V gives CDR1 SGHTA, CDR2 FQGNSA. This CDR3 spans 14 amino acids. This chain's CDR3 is CASSPRGGFLELFF. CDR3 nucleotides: TGTGCCAGCAGCCCCCGAGGGGGCTTCTTGGAGCTGTTTTTT.

CDR3 DNA sequence: TGCAGTGCTTCATCCGGGACGGACCATATAGCACATCAGCCCCAGCATTTT. The encoded protein is CSASSGTDHIAHQPQHF. The J gene is TRBJ1-5, the V gene TRBV20-1, with a possible D match to TRBD1 (5 bases). Trimming took off 5 bases at V and 5 bases at J, with 25 bases between the two ends. Germline values: CDR1 DFQATT, CDR2 SNEGSKA (reference sequence). The CDR3 runs to 17 residues.

As DNA, the CDR3 is TGTGCCAGCAGTGAATCCCCGGCTGATCAGCCCCAGCATTTT. Its protein product is CASSESPADQPQHF. This chain joins TRBV6-1 and TRBJ1-5; D not resolved. The germline gives CDR1 MNHNS, CDR2 SASEGT. CDR3 length: 14 residues. Deletions cut 2 bases from V and 5 bases from J, with 10 bases between.

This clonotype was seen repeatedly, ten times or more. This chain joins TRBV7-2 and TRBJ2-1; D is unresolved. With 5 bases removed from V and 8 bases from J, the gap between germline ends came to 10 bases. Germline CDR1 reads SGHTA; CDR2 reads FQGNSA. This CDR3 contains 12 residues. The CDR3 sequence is CASSQSGYEQFF. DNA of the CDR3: TGTGCCAGCAGCCAGTCGGGTTATGAGCAGTTCTTC.

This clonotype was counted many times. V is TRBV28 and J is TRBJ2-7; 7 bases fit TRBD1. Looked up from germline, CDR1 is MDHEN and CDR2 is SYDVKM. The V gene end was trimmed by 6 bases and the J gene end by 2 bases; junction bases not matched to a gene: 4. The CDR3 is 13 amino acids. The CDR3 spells CASSPGQTYEQYF. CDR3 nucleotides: TGTGCCAGCAGCCCGGGACAGACCTACGAGCAGTACTTC. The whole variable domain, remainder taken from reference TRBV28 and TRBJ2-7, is DVKVTQSSRYLVKRTGEKVFLECVQDMDHENMFWYRQDPGLGLRLIYFSYDVKMKEKGDIPEGYSVSREKKERFSLILESASTNQTSMYLCASSPGQTYEQYFGPGTRLTVT.

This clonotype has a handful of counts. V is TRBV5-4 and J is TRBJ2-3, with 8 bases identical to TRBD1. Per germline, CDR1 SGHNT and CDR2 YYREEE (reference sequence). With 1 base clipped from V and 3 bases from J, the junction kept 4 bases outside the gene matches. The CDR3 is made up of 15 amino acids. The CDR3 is CASSLQGANTDTQYF. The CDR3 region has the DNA TGTGCCAGCAGCTTGCAGGGGGCCAATACAGATACGCAGTATTTT.

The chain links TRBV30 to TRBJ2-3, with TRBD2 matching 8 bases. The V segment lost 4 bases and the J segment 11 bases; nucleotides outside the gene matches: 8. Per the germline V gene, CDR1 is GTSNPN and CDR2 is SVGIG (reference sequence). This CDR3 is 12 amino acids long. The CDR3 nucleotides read TGTGCCTGGATTACGGGGGGGCAAATGCAGTATTTT. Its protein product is CAWITGGQMQYF.